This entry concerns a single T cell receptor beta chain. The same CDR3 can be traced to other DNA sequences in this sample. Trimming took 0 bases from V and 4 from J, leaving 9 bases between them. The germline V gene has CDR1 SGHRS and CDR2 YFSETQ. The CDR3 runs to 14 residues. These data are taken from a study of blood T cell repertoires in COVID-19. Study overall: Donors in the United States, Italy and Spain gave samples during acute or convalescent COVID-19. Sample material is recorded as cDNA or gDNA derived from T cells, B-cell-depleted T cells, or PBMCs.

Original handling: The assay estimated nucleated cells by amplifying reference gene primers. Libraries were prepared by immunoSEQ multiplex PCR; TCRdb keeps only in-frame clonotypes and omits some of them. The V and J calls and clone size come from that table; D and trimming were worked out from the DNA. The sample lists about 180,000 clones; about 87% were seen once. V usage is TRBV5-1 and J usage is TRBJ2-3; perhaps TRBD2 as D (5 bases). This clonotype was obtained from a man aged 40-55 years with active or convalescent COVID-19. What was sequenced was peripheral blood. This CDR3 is CASSLAGSADTQYF. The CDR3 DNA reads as TGCGCCAGCAGCTTGGCTGGGAGTGCAGATACGCAGTATTTT. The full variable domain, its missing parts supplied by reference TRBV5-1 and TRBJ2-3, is KAGVTQTPRYLIKTRGQQVTLSCSPISGHRSVSWYQQTPGQGLQFLFEYFSETQRNKGNFPGRFSGRQFSNSRSEMNVSTLELGDSALYLCASSLAGSADTQYFGPGTRLTVL.